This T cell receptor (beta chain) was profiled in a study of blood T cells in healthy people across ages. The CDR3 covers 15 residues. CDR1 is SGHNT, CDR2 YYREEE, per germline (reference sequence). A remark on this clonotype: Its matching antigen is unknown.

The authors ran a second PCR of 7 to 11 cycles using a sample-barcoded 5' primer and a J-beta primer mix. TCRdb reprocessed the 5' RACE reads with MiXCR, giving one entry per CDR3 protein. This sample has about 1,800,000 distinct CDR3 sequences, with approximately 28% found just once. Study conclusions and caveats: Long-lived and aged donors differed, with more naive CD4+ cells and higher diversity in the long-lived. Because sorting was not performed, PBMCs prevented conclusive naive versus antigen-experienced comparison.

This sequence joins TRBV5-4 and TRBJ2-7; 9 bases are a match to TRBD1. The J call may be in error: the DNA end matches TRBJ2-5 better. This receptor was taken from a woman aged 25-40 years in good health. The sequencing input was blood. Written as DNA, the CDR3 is TGTGCCAGCAGCTTTGGGACAGGGAGGAATGAGACCCAGTACTTC. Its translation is CASSFGTGRNETQYF.